The source of this TCR beta chain is a study of blood T cell repertoires in COVID-19. Looking at the study overall: T cells, B-cell-depleted T cells, or PBMCs provided the cDNA or gDNA that served as material.

Clones were read by immunoSEQ multiplex PCR, and TCRdb kept only the in-frame ones, dropping some. This sample has about 150,000 clones, with almost 85% found just once. The V gene lost 8 bases and the J gene lost 6 bases, with 10 bases spanning the gap. The CDR3 spans 11 residues. The V and J genes are TRBV12-3 or TRBV12-4 and TRBJ1-1; D ambiguous. The clonotype comes from a human donor with acute or convalescent COVID-19. The donor label of this sample is uncertain. What was sequenced was peripheral blood. Written as DNA, the CDR3 is TGTGCCAGCGTAAAACGGGCTGAAGCTTTCTTT. Translating it yields CASVKRAEAFF.